What follows are 11 T cell receptor beta chains derived from one specimen sequenced in a study of T cell repertoires in cytomegalovirus infection. No antigen has been identified for these receptors. TCRdb called the reads again in MiXCR, with one record for every CDR3 protein. In the table there are fewer than 950,000 distinct CDR3 sequences, about 30% of which are singletons. The sequences come from cultured CD8+ T cells from PBMCs, collected from culture after CMV antigen stimulation. The receptors come from a human donor in good health (CMV status not recorded). Some clones in this sample may be carry-over from other donors' samples.

V gene TRBV25-1 combines with J gene TRBJ1-5; no reliable D call. The V end was cut by 1 base, the J end by 5 bases, with 6 bases between. CDR1 MGHDK and CDR2 SYGVNS come from the germline V gene. The CDR3 consists of 13 residues. CDR3 sequence reads: CASSELGDQPQHF. CDR3 sequence (DNA): TGTGCCAGCAGTGAATTGGGAGATCAGCCCCAGCATTTT.

This clonotype was recorded many times. The rearrangement links TRBV7-8 to TRBJ2-7, with TRBD1 matching 7 bases. CDR1 and CDR2 (germline): SGHVS, FQNEAQ. With V trimmed by 8 bases and J by 5 bases, 15 bases remained unmatched. CDR3 length: 15 amino acids. CDR3 nucleotides: TGTGCCAGCCCGCCCGGGACAGTGTTGATCGACGAGCAGTACTTC. Its protein is CASPPGTVLIDEQYF. Supplemented by reference TRBV7-8 and TRBJ2-7, the full variable domain reads GAGVSQSPRYKVAKRGQDVALRCDPISGHVSLFWYQQALGQGPEFLTYFQNEAQLDKSGLPSDRFFAERPEGSVSTLKIQRTQQEDSAVYLCASPPGTVLIDEQYFGPGTRLTVT.

This clonotype was seen a single time. The chain combines TRBV12-3 or TRBV12-4 with TRBJ2-7; D is unclear. The CDR3 extends over 14 amino acids. V shed 8 bases and J shed 3 bases, with 17 bases lying between them. The CDR3 bases are TGTGCCAGCTCCCAGGAAAGCTATTACTACGAGCAGTACTTC. It yields the protein CASSQESYYYEQYF.

The table lists this clonotype with many counts. This rearrangement joins TRBV25-1 to TRBJ2-6; TRBD1 matches 8 bases. CDR3 length: 17 amino acids. Looked up from germline, CDR1 is MGHDK and CDR2 is SYGVNS. The ends lost 6 bases at V and 0 bases at J; junction bases unmatched: 7. In DNA form, the CDR3 reads TGTGCCAGCAGAGGGGGACAGGCCATCTCTGGGGCCAACGTCCTGACTTTC. It codes for CASRGGQAISGANVLTF.

This clonotype has just a few counts. The junction departs from germline at one end; a sequencing error may be responsible. The chain joins TRBV25-1 to TRBJ1-2, with D tentatively TRBD1 (5 bases). CDR1 and CDR2 (germline): MGHDK, SYGVNS. The CDR3 spans 12 residues. This CDR3 reads CACRAESYGYTF. The CDR3 DNA follows: TGTGCCTGCAGGGCGGAGAGCTATGGCTACACCTTC.

This clonotype was counted between two and nine times. The CDR3 DNA is TGTGCCAGCAGCTTACCTAGCGGGGTTGAGACCCAGTACTTC. Amino acids: CASSLPSGVETQYF. V usage is TRBV7-2 and J usage is TRBJ2-5; 9 positions agree with TRBD2. V was pared by 2 bases and J by 5 bases, with 3 bases of the junction left unmatched. CDR3 size: 14 residues. Per the germline V gene, CDR1 is SGHTA and CDR2 is FQGNSA.

The chain recombines TRBV6-5 with TRBJ2-7; tentatively, D is TRBD1 (6 bases). Trimming removed 4 bases at V and 1 base at J, with 11 bases between. The germline gives CDR1 MNHEY, CDR2 SVGAGI. CDR3 length: 14 residues. The DNA for the CDR3 is TGTGCCAGCAGTTCACAGGGAGTTTCCTACGAGCAGTACGTC. Its translation is CASSSQGVSYEQYV.

With respect to this clonotype: It may be a read error: a sequence one base away is much more abundant. The rearrangement links TRBV7-6 to TRBJ1-2; tentative D call: TRBD1 (5 bases). The CDR3 loop spans 17 amino acids. Between the trimmed V and J ends, which lost 5 bases and 3 bases, there was a span of 22 bases. Germline CDR1 and CDR2: SGHVS and FNYEAQ. The CDR3 loop reads CASSPGAIPDTHYGYTF. The DNA of the CDR3 is TGTGCCAGCAGCCCTGGGGCTATTCCGGACACCCACTATGGCTACACCTTC.

This clonotype was counted between two and nine times. This sequence joins TRBV7-6 and TRBJ2-5; perhaps TRBD1 as D (5 bases). Germline V gene lookup returns CDR1 SGHVS and CDR2 FNYEAQ. The CDR3 has 18 amino acids. Trimming took 5 bases from V and 9 from J, leaving 31 bases between them. CDR3 DNA sequence: TGTGCCAGCAGCCCTAGTGCCGCCAATGGGGCAGCTTTGTGGGCCCAGTACTTC. Its protein is CASSPSAANGAALWAQYF. The full variable domain, completed using reference TRBV7-6 and TRBJ2-5, is GAGVSQSPRYKVTKRGQDVALRCDPISGHVSLYWYRQALGQGPEFLTYFNYEAQQDKSGLPNDRFSAERPEGSISTLTIQRTEQRDSAMYRCASSPSAANGAALWAQYFGPGTRLLVL.

This clonotype has more than one count but fewer than ten. This chain links TRBV7-2 with TRBJ1-5; no clear D. The V and J ends lost 0 bases and 8 bases respectively, with 8 bases between them. In germline, CDR1 is SGHTA, CDR2 FQGNSA. The CDR3 is made up of 13 amino acids. Here the CDR3 reads CASSLALFEPQHF. CDR3 sequence (DNA): TGTGCCAGCAGCTTAGCCCTATTCGAGCCCCAGCATTTT.

The gene calls are TRBV5-4 and TRBJ2-3, with D unresolved. Germline loops: CDR1 SGHNT, CDR2 YYREEE (reference sequence). The V and J ends lost 4 bases and 2 bases respectively, with 11 bases between them. This CDR3 comprises 14 residues. The CDR3 DNA is TGTGCCAGCAGCCCACGAGGATACACAGATACGCAGTATTTT. This sequence encodes CASSPRGYTDTQYF. Complete variable domain (other parts from reference TRBV5-4 and TRBJ2-3): ETGVTQSPTHLIKTRGQQVTLRCSSQSGHNTVSWYQQALGQGPQFIFQYYREEENGRGNFPPRFSGLQFPNYSSELNVNALELDDSALYLCASSPRGYTDTQYFGPGTRLTVL.